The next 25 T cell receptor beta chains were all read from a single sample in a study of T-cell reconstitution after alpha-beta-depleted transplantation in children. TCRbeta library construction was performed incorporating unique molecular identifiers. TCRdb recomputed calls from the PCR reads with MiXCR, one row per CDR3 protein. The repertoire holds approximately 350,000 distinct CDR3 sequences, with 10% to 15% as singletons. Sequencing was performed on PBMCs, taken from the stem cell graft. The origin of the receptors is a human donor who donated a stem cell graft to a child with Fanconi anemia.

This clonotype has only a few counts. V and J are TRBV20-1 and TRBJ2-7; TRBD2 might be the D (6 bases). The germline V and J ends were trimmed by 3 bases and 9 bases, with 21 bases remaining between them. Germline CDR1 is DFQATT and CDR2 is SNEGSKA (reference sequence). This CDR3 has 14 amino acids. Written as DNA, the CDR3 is TGCAGTGCTAGTGGAGGGTCTTCCCGTGCAGGGCAGTACGTC. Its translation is CSASGGSSRAGQYV.

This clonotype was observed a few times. The CDR3 reads CASSELPTGELFF. DNA of the CDR3: TGCGCCAGCAGCGAACTGCCCACCGGGGAGCTGTTTTTT. The chain joins TRBV5-1 to TRBJ2-2; D remains unclear. The CDR3 covers 13 residues. Germline V CDR1 and CDR2: SGHRS, YFSETQ. Trimming cost V 4 bases and J 4 bases, with 8 bases left between them.

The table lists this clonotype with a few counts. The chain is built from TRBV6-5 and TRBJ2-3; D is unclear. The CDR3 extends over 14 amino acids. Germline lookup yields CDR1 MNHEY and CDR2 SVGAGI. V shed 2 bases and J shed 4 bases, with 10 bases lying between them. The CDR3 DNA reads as TGTGCCAGCAGTTACAAAGGGCGCCCAGATACGCAGTATTTT. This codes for CASSYKGRPDTQYF.

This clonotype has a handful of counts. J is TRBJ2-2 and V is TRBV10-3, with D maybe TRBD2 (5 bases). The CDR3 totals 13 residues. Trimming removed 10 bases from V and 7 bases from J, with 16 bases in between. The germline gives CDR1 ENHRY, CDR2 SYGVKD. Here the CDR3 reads CASSPRADGELFF. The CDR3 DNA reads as TGTGCCAGCTCACCAAGAGCGGACGGGGAGCTGTTTTTT.

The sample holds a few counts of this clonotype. CDR3 protein: CSARNQYNSPLHF. CDR3 in DNA: TGCAGTGCTAGAAATCAGTATAATTCACCCCTCCACTTT. The chain couples TRBV20-1 to TRBJ1-6; D is uncertain. This CDR3 has 13 residues. CDR1 is DFQATT and CDR2 is SNEGSKA in the germline V gene (reference sequence). Between the trimmed V and J ends, which lost 2 bases and 4 bases, there was a span of 6 bases.

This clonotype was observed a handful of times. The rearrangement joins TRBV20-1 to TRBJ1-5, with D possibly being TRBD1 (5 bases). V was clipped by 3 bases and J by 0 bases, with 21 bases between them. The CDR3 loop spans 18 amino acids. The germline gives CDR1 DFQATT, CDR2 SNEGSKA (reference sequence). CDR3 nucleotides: TGCAGTGCTAGCATAGGGACCCCTGGGTCCCTTAGCAATCAGCCCCAGCATTTT. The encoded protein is CSASIGTPGSLSNQPQHF.

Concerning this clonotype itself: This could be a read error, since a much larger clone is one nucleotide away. The CDR3 DNA follows: TGCAGTGCTACAAGAGGGGGCGAGAACACTGAAGCTTTCTTT. Protein: CSATRGGENTEAFF. The rearrangement links TRBV20-1 to TRBJ1-1, with 7 bases fitting TRBD1. CDR3 length: 14 residues. In germline, CDR1 is DFQATT, CDR2 SNEGSKA (reference sequence). The ends lost 4 bases at V and 1 base at J; junction bases unmatched: 6.

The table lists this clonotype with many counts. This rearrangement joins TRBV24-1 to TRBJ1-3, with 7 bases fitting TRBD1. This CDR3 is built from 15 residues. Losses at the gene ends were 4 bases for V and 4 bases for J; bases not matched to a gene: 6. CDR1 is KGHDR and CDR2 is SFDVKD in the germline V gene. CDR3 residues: CATSDPGTAGNTIYF. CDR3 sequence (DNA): TGTGCCACCAGTGACCCTGGGACAGCGGGAAACACCATATATTTT.

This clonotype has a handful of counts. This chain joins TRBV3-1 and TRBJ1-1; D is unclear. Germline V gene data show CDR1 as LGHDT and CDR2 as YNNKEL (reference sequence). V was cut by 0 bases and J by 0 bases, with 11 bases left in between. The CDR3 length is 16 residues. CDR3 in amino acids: CASSQDGLIMNTEAFF. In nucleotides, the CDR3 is TGTGCCAGCAGCCAAGATGGCCTCATAATGAACACTGAAGCTTTCTTT.

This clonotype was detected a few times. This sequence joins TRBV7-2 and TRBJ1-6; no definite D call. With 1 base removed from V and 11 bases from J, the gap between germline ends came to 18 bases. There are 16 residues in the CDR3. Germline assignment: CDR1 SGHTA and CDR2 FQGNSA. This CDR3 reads CASSLVDPRLSPPLHF. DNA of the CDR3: TGTGCCAGCAGCTTAGTCGACCCGAGACTTAGCCCACCCCTCCACTTT. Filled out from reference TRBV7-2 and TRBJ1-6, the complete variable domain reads GAGVSQSPSNKVTEKGKDVELRCDPISGHTALYWYRQSLGQGLEFLIYFQGNSAPDKSGLPSDRFSAERTGGSVSTLTIQRTQQEDSAVYLCASSLVDPRLSPPLHFGNGTRLTVT.

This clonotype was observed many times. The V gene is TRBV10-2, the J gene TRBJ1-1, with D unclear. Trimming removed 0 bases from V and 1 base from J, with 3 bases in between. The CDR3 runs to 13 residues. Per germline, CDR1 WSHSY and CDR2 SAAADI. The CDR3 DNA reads TGCGCCAGCAGTGAGTCGGGGAACACTGAAGCTTTCTTT. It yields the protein CASSESGNTEAFF.

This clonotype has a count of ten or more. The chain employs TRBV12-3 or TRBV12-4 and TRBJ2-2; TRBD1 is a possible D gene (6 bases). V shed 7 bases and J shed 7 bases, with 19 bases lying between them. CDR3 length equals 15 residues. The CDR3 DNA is TGTGCCAGCACCCTCGTATTGGGGGCTGGCGGGGAGCTGTTTTTT. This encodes CASTLVLGAGGELFF.

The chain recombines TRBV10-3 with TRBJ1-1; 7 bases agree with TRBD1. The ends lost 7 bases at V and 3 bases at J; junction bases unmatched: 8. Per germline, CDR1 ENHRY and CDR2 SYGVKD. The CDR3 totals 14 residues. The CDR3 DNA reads TGTGCCATCACCCAGACAGGGTGGGACACTGAAGCTTTCTTT. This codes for CAITQTGWDTEAFF.

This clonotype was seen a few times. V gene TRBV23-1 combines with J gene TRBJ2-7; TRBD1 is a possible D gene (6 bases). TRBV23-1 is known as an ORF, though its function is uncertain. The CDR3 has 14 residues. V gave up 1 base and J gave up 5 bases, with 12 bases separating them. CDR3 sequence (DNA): TGCGCCAGCAGTCAATTTGGGGGCGGCGACGAGCAGTACGTC. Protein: CASSQFGGGDEQYV.

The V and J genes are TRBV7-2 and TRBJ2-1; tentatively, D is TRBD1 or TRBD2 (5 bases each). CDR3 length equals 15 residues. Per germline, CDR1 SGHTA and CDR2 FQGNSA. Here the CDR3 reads CAGTQDEGVYNEQFF. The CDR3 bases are TGTGCTGGGACGCAGGATGAAGGGGTGTACAATGAGCAGTTCTTC.

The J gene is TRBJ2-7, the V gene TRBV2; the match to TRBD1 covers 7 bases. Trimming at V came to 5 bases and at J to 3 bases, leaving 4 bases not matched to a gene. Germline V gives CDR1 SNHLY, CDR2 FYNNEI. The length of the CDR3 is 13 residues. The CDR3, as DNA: TGTGCCAGCAGTTACCAGGGGGACTACGAGCAGTACTTC. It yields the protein CASSYQGDYEQYF.

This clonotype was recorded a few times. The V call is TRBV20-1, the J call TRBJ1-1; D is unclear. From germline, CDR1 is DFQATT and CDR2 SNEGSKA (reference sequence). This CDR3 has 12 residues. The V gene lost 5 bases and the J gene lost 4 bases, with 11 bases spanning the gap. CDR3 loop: CSALQGGTEAFF. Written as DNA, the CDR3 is TGCAGTGCTCTCCAAGGAGGCACTGAAGCTTTCTTT.

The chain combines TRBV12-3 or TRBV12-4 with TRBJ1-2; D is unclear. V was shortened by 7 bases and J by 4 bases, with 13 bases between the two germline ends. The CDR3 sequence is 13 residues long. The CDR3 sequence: CASTTPSGYGYTF. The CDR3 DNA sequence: TGTGCCAGCACCACACCAAGTGGCTATGGCTACACCTTC.

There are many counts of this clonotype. The DNA for the CDR3 is TGCAGCGTTGACAGATCGGGACTTCGCACAGATACGCAGTATTTT. Its translation is CSVDRSGLRTDTQYF. This chain joins TRBV29-1 and TRBJ2-3; TRBD2 is a possible D gene (6 bases). The V end lost 3 bases, the J end lost 1 base, and 14 bases lay between the germline ends. Germline CDR1 reads SQVTM; CDR2 reads ANQGSEA. The CDR3 length is 15 residues.

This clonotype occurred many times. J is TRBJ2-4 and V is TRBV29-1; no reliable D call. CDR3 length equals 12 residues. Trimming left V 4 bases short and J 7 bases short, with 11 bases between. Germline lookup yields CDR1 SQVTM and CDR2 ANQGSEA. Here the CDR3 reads CSVVRLGNIQYF. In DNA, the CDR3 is TGCAGCGTTGTTAGACTGGGGAACATTCAGTACTTC.

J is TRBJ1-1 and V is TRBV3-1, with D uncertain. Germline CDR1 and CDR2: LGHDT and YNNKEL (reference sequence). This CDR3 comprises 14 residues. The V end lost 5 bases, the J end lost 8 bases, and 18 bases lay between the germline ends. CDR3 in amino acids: CASSSPSVQEEAFF. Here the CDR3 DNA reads TGTGCCAGCAGCTCACCATCGGTCCAGGAGGAAGCTTTCTTT.

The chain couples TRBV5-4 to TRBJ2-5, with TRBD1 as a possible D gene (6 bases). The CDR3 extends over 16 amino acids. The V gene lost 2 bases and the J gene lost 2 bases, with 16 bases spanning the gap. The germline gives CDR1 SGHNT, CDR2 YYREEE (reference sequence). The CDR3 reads CASSLRTGTLQETQYF. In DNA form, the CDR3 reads TGTGCCAGCAGCTTAAGAACGGGGACACTGCAAGAGACCCAGTACTTC.

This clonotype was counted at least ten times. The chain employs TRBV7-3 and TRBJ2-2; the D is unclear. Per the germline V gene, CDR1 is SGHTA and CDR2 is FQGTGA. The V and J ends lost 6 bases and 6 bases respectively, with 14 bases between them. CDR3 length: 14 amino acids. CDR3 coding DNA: TGTGCCAGCAGTCGCGGATCGGGTGCCGGGGAGCTGTTTTTT. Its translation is CASSRGSGAGELFF.

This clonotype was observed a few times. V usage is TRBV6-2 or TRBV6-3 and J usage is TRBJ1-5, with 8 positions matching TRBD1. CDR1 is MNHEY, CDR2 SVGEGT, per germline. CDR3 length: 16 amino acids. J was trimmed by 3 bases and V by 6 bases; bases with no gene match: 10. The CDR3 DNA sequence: TGTGCCAGCAGATCGGACAGGGAGTTTAACAATCAGCCCCAGCATTTT. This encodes CASRSDREFNNQPQHF.

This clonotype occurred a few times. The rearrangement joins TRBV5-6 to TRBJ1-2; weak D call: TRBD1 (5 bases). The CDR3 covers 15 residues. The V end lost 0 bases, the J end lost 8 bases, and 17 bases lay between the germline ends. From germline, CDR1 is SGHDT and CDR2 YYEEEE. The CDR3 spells CASSLEYSGLGGYTF. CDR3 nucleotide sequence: TGTGCCAGCAGCTTGGAATATTCGGGGCTCGGAGGCTACACCTTC.